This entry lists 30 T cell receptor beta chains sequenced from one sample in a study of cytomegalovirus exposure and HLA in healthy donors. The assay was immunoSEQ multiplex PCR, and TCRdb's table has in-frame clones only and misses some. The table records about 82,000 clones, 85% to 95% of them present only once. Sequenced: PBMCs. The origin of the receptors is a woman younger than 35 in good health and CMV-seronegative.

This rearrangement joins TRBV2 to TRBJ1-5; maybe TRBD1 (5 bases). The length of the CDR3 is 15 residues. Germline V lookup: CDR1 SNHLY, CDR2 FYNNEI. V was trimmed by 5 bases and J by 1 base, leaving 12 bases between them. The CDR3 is CASSRGRSSNQPQHF. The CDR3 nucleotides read TGTGCCAGCAGTAGGGGCAGGTCCAGCAATCAGCCCCAGCATTTT. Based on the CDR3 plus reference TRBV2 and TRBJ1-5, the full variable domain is EPEVTQTPSHQVTQMGQEVILRCVPISNHLYFYWYRQILGQKVEFLVSFYNNEISEKSEIFDDQFSVERPDGSNFTLKIRSTKLEDSAMYFCASSRGRSSNQPQHFGDGTRLSIL.

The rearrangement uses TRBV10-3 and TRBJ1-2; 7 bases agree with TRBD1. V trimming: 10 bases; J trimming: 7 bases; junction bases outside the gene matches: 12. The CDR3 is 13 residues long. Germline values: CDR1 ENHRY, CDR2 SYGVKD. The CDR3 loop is CANRDSESGGYTF. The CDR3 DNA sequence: TGTGCCAACCGGGACAGTGAATCGGGTGGCTACACCTTC.

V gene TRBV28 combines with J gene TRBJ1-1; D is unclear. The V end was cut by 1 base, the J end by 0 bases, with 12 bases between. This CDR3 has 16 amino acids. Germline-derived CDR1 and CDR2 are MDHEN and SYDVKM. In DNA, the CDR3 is TGTGCCAGCAGTTTATCCTTAACACCGATGAACACTGAAGCTTTCTTT. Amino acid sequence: CASSLSLTPMNTEAFF.

The CDR3 loop reads CASSYDREQFF. The CDR3 nucleotides read TGTGCCAGCAGTTACGACAGAGAGCAGTTCTTC. This chain uses TRBV6-6 with TRBJ2-1, with D tentatively TRBD1 (5 bases). V lost 2 bases, J lost 10 bases, and 6 bases lay in between. The CDR3 spans 11 residues. CDR1 and CDR2 from the germline V gene are MNHNY and SVGAGI (reference sequence).

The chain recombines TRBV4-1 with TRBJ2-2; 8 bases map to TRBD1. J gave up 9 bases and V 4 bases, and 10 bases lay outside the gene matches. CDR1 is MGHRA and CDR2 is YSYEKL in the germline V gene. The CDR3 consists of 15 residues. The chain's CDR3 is CASSPWGRGPRELFF. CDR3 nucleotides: TGCGCCAGCAGCCCCTGGGGCAGGGGGCCCCGGGAGCTGTTTTTT.

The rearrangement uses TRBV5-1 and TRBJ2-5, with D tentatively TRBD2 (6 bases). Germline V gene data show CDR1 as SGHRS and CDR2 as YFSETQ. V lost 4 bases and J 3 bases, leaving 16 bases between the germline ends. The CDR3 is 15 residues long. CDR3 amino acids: CASSPASVGEETQYF. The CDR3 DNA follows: TGCGCCAGCAGCCCGGCTAGCGTGGGGGAAGAGACCCAGTACTTC.

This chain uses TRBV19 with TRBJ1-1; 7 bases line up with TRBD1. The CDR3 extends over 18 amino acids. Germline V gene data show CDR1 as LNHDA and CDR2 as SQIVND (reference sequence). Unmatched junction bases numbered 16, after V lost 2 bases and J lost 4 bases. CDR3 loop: CASSIPRTGRIGGTEAFF. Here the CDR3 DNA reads TGTGCCAGTAGTATACCCCGGACAGGCAGGATCGGAGGCACTGAAGCTTTCTTT.

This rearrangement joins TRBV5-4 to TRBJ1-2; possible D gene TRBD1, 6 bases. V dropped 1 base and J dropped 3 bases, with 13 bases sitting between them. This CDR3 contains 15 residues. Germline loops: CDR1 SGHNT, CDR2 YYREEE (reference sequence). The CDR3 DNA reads TGTGCCAGCAGCTTGCGGAACAGGGATCACTATGGCTACACCTTC. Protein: CASSLRNRDHYGYTF.

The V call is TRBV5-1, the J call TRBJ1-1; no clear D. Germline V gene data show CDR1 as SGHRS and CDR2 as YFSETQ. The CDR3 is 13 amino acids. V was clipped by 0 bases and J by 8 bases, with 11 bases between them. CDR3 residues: CASSLGPTGEAFF. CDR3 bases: TGCGCCAGCAGCTTGGGGCCTACCGGGGAAGCTTTCTTT.

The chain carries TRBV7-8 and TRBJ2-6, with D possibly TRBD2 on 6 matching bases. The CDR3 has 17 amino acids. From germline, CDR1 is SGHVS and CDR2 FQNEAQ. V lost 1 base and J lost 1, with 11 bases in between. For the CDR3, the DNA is TGTGCCAGCAGCTTAGTGAACCGGGGGTCTGGGGCCAACGTCCTGACTTTC. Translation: CASSLVNRGSGANVLTF.

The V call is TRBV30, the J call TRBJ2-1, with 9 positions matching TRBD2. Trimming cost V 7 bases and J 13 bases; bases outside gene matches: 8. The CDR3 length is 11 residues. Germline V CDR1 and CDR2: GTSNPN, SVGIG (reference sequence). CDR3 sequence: CASSSGDLQFF. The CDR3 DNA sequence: TGTGCCTCCTCTAGCGGGGACCTCCAGTTCTTC.

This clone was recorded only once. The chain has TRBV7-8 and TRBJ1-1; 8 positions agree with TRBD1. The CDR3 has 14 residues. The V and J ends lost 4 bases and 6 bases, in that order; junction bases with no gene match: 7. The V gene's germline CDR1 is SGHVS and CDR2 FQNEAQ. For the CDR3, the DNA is TGTGCCAGCAGCTCTACAGGGGGTAGGGCTGAAGCTTTCTTT. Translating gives CASSSTGGRAEAFF. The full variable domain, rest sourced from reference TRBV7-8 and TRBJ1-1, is GAGVSQSPRYKVAKRGQDVALRCDPISGHVSLFWYQQALGQGPEFLTYFQNEAQLDKSGLPSDRFFAERPEGSVSTLKIQRTQQEDSAVYLCASSSTGGRAEAFFGQGTRLTVV.

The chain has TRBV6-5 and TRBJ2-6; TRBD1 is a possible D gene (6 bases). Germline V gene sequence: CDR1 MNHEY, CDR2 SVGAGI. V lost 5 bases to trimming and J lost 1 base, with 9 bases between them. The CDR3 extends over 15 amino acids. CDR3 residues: CASSTRGSGANVLTF. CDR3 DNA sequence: TGTGCCAGCAGTACTAGGGGGTCTGGGGCCAACGTCCTGACTTTC.

CDR3 nucleotide sequence: TGTGCCAGCAGCAAAGTTCCAGGACTATCAAAAGAGACCCAGTACTTC. Its translation: CASSKVPGLSKETQYF. The rearrangement joins TRBV21-1 to TRBJ2-5; TRBD2 is taken as the D call from the table, unchecked against the DNA. TRBV21-1 is given as a pseudogene. The CDR3 sequence is 16 residues long.

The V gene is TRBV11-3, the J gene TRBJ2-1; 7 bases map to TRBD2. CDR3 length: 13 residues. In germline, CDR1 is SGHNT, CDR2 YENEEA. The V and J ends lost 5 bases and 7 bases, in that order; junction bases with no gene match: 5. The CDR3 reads CASSVWRENEQFF. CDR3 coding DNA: TGTGCCAGCAGCGTTTGGCGGGAGAATGAGCAGTTCTTC.

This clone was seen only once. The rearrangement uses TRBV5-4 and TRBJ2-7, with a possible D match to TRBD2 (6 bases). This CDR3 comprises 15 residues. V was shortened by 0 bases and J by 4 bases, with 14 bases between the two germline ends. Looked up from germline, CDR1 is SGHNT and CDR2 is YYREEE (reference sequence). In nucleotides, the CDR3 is TGTGCCAGCAGCTTGGCGGGCGGGGCGAAATACGAGCAGTACTTC. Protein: CASSLAGGAKYEQYF.

Here the CDR3 DNA reads TGTGCCAGCAGCCCTCGGACAGGGCCCAACACCGGGGAGCTGTTTTTT. Amino acids: CASSPRTGPNTGELFF. The chain links TRBV7-6 to TRBJ2-2; 8 positions match TRBD1. V shed 5 bases, J shed 2 bases, and the junction held 7 bases outside the gene matches. Germline CDR1 and CDR2: SGHVS and FNYEAQ. This CDR3 spans 16 amino acids.

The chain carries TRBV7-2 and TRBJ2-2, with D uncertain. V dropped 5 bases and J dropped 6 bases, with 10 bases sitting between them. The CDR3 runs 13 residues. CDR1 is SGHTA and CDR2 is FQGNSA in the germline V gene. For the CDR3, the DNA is TGTGCCAGCAGCCCAAGCATTTCCGGGGAGCTGTTTTTT. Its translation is CASSPSISGELFF.

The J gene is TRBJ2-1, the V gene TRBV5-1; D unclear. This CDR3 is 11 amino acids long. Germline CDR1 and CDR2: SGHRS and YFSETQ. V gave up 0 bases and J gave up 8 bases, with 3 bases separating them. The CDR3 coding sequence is TGCGCCAGCAGCTTGGACTATGAGCAGTTCTTC. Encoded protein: CASSLDYEQFF.

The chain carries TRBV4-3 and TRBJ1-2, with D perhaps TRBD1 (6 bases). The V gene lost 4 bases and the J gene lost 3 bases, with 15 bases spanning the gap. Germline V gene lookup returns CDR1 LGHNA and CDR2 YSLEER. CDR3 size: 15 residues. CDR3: CASSLVGAQYYGYTF. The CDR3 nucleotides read TGCGCCAGCAGCCTGGTGGGGGCCCAGTACTATGGCTACACCTTC.

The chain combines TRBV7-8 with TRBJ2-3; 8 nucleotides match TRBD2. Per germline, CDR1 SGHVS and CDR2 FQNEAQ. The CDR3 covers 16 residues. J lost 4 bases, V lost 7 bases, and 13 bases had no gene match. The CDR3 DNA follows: TGTGCCAGCACCCTCCCGAAGGCGGGAGGCTCAGATACGCAGTATTTT. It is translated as CASTLPKAGGSDTQYF.

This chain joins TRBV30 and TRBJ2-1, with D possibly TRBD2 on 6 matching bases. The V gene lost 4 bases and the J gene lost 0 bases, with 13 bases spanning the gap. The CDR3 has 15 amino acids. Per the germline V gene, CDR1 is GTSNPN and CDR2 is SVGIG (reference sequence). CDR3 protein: CAWMGLLSSYNEQFF. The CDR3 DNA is TGTGCCTGGATGGGACTCCTAAGCTCCTACAATGAGCAGTTCTTC.

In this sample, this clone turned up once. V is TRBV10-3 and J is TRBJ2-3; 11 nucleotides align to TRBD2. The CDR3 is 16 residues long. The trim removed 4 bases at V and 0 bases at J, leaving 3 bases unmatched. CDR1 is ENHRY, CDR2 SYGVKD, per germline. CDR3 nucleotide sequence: TGTGCCATCAGTGCCGGGACTAGCGGTAGCACAGATACGCAGTATTTT. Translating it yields CAISAGTSGSTDTQYF.

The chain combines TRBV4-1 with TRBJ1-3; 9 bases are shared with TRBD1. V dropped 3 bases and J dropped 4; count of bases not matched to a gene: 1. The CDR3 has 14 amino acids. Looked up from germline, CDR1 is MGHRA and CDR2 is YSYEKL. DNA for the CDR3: TGCGCCAGCAGCCAGGGGACAGGGGGAAACACCATATATTTT. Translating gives CASSQGTGGNTIYF.

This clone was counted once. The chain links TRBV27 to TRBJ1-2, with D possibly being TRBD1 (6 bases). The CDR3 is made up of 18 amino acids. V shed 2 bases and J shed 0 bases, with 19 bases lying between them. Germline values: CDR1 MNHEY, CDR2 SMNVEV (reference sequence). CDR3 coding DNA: TGTGCCAGCAGTTTAAGCCCCGGGACAAGGGAGACTAACTATGGCTACACCTTC. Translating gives CASSLSPGTRETNYGYTF.

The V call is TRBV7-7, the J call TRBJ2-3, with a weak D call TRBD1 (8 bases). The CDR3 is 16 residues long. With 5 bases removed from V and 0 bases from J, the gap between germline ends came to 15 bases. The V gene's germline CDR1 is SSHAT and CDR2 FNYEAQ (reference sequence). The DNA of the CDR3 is TGTGCCAGCAGCCCAGGGGGCGGGAGTAGCACAGATACGCAGTATTTT. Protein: CASSPGGGSSTDTQYF. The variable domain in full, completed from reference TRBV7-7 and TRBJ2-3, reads GAGVSQSPRYKVTKRGQDVTLRCDPISSHATLYWYQQALGQGPEFLTYFNYEAQPDKSGLPSDRFSAERPEGSISTLTIQRTEQRDSAMYRCASSPGGGSSTDTQYFGPGTRLTVL.

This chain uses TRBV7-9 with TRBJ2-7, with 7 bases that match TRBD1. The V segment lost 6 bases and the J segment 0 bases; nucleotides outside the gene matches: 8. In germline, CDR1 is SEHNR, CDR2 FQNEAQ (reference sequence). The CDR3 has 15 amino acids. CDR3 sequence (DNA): TGTGCCAGCAGACCAGACAGGGCGAGCTCCTACGAGCAGTACTTC. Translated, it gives CASRPDRASSYEQYF.

The CDR3 reads CASSHRQYTTNEKLFF. In DNA, the CDR3 is TGTGCCAGCAGCCATAGACAGTATACTACTAATGAAAAACTGTTTTTT. The chain uses TRBV7-9 and TRBJ1-4; a weak D match, TRBD1 (5 bases). With 5 bases removed from V and 2 bases from J, the gap between germline ends came to 15 bases. Germline CDR1 and CDR2: SEHNR and FQNEAQ (reference sequence). This CDR3 comprises 16 residues. The whole variable domain, filled in from reference TRBV7-9 and TRBJ1-4, reads DTGVSQNPRHKITKRGQNVTFRCDPISEHNRLYWYRQTLGQGPEFLTYFQNEAQLEKSRLLSDRFSAERPKGSFSTLEIQRTEQGDSAMYLCASSHRQYTTNEKLFFGSGTQLSVL.

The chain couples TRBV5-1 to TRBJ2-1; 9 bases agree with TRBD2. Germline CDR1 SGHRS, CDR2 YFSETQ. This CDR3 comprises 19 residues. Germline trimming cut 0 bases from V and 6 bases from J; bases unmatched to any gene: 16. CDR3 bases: TGCGCCAGCAGCTTGGTATTGGGGGCTAGCGGGGCTTCTCCCAATGAGCAGTTCTTC. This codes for CASSLVLGASGASPNEQFF.

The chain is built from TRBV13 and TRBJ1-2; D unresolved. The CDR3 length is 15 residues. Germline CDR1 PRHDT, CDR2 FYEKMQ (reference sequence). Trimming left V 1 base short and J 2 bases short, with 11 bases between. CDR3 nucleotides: TGTGCCAGCAGCTTAGAATCGGGAGGGAACTATGGCTACACCTTC. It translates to CASSLESGGNYGYTF.